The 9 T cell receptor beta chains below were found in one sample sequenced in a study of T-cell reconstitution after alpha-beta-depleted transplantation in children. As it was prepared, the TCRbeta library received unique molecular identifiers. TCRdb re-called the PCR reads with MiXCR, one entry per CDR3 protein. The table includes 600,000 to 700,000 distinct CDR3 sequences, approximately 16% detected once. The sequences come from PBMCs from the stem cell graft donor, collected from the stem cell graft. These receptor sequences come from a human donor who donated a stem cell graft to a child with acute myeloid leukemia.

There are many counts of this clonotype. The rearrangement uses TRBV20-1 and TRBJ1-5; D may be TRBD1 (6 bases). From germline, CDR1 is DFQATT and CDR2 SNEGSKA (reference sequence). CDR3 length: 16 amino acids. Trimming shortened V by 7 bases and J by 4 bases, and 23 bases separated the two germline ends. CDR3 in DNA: TGCAGTGTTCGACTGGGGCCGGGGACACCGAATCAGCCCCAGCATTTT. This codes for CSVRLGPGTPNQPQHF.

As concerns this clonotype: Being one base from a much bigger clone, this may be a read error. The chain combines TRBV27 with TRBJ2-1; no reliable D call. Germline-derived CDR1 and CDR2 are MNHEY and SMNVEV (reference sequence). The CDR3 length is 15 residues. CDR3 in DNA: TGTGCCAGCAGTTTATCGGTACTCGGGTACAATGAGCACTTCTTC. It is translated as CASSLSVLGYNEHFF.

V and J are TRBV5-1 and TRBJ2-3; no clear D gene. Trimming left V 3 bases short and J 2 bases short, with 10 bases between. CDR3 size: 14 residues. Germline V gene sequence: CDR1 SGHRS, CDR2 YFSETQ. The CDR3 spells CASSSDQPTDTQYF. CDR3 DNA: TGCGCCAGCAGCTCCGACCAGCCCACAGATACGCAGTATTTT.

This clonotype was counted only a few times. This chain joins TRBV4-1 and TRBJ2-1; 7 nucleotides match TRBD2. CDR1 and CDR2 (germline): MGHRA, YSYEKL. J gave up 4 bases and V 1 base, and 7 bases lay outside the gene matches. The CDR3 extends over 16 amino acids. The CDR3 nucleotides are TGCGCCAGCAGCCAAGGGGTCGGGGGGAGATACAATGAGCAGTTCTTC. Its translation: CASSQGVGGRYNEQFF.

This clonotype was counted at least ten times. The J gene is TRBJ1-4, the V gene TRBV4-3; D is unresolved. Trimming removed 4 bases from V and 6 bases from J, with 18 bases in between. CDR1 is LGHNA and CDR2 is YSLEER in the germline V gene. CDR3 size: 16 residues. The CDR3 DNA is TGCGCCAGCAGCCCCTTAGGTGCCGGGTGGGATGAAAAACTGTTTTTT. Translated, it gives CASSPLGAGWDEKLFF.

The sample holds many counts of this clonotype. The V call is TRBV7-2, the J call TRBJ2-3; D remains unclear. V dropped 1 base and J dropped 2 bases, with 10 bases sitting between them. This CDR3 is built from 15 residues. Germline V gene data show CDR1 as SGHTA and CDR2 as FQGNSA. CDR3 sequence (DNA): TGTGCCAGCAGCTTAGGGATTGTAAACACAGATACGCAGTATTTT. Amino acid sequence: CASSLGIVNTDTQYF. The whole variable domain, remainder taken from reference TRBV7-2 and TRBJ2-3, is GAGVSQSPSNKVTEKGKDVELRCDPISGHTALYWYRQSLGQGLEFLIYFQGNSAPDKSGLPSDRFSAERTGGSVSTLTIQRTQQEDSAVYLCASSLGIVNTDTQYFGPGTRLTVL.

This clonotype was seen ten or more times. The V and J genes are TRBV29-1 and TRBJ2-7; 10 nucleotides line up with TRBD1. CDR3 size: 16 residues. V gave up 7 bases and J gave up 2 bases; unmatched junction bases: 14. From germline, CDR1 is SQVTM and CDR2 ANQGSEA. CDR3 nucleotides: TGCAGCGCCTATATTGAATCCGGGACAGGGGCCTACGAGCAGTACTTC. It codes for CSAYIESGTGAYEQYF.

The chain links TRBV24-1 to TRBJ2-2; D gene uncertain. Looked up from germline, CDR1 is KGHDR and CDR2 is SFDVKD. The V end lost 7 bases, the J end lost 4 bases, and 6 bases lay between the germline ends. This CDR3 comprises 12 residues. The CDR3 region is CATREPTGELFF. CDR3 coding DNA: TGTGCCACCAGGGAACCCACCGGGGAGCTGTTTTTT.

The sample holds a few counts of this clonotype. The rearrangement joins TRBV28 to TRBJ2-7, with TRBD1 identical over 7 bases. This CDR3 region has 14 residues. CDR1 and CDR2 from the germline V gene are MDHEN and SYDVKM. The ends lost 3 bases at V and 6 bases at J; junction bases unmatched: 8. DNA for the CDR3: TGTGCCAGCAGTTTCGGGCTACAGGGGTTCGAGCAGTACGTC. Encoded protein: CASSFGLQGFEQYV.